This TCR beta chain came from a study of T cell clones after liver transplantation. Study observations and caveats: These preliminary findings come from unstandardized post-transplant sampling times.

Per the germline V gene, CDR1 is SGHTA and CDR2 is FQGNSA. Trimming took 3 bases from V and 1 from J; bases not matched to a gene: 0. The CDR3 extends over 15 amino acids. Profiling relied on immunoSEQ multiplex PCR, and the TCRdb table lists in-frame clones only, not all of them. In the table there are more than 65,000 clones, more than 75% of which are singletons. This clone was seen once. No antigen is known for it. This sample also contains other DNA sequences that code for the same CDR3. The sequencing here drew on CD4+ T cells from blood, taken before liver transplant. This sequence originates from a human donor who received a liver transplant. The chain combines TRBV7-2 with TRBJ2-2; 9 bases agree with TRBD1. The CDR3 here is CASSLTGGNTGELFF. The CDR3 region has the DNA TGTGCCAGCAGCTTGACAGGGGGGAACACCGGGGAGCTGTTTTTT.